This TCR beta chain was obtained from a study of blood T cells in healthy people across ages. Concerning this clonotype itself: No antigen is known for it.

Using a J-beta primer mix together with a sample-barcoded 5' primer, a second PCR was run for about 6 to 11 cycles. TCRdb passed the 5' RACE reads through MiXCR, listing each CDR3 protein once. Here the sample spans about a million distinct CDR3 sequences, roughly 47% being singletons. Study results and caveats: More naive CD4+ cells and higher diversity marked long-lived donors relative to aged donors.

Germline assignment: CDR1 LGHNA and CDR2 YNFKEQ. The CDR3 totals 16 residues. Trimming took off 0 bases at V and 8 bases at J, with 14 bases between the two ends. The TCR was taken from a woman between 55 and 75 years old in good health. V usage is TRBV4-2 and J usage is TRBJ1-6; D ambiguous. Input material: blood. The CDR3 DNA reads as TGTGCCAGCAGCCAAGATCGAGGTCTTCGGGATTCACCCCTCCACTTT. As protein: CASSQDRGLRDSPLHF.